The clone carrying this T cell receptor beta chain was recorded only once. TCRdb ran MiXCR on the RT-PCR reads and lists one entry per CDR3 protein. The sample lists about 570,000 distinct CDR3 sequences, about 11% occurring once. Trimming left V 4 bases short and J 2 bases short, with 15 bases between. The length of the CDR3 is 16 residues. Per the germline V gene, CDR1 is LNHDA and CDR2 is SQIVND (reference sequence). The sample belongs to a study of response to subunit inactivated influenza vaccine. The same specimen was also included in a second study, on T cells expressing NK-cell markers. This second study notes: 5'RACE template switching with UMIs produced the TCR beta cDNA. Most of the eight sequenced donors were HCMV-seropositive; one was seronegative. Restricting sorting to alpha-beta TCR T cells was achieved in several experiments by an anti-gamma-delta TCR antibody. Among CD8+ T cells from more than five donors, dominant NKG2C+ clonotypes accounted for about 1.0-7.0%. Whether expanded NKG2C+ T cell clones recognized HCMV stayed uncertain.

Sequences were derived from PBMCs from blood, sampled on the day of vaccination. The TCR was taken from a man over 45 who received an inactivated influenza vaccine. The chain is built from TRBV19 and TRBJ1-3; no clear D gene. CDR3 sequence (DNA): TGTGCCAGTAGTAGACGACGAGATTCTACTGGAAACACCATATATTTT. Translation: CASSRRRDSTGNTIYF.